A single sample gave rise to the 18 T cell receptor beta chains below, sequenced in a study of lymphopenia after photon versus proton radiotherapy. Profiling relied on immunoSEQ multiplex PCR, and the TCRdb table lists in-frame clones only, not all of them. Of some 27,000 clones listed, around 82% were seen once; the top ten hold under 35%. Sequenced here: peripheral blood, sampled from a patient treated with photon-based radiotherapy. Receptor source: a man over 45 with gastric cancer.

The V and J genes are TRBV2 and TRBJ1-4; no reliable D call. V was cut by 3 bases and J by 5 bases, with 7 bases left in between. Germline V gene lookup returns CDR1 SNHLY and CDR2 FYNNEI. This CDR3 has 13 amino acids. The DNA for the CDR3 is TGTGCCAGCAGTGACCGGACGAATGAAAAACTGTTTTTT. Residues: CASSDRTNEKLFF. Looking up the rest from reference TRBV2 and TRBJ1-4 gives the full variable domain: EPEVTQTPSHQVTQMGQEVILRCVPISNHLYFYWYRQILGQKVEFLVSFYNNEISEKSEIFDDQFSVERPDGSNFTLKIRSTKLEDSAMYFCASSDRTNEKLFFGSGTQLSVL.

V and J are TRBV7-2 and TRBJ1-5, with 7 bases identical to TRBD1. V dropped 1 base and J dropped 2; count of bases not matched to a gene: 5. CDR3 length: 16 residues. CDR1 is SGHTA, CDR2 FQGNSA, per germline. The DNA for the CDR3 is TGTGCCAGCAGCTTAGGGGGAGGGGGCGGCAATCAGCCCCAGCATTTT. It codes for CASSLGGGGGNQPQHF.

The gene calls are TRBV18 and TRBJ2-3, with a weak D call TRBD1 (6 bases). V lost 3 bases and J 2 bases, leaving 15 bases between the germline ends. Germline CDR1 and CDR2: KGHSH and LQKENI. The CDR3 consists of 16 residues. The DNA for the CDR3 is TGTGCCAGCTCACCTGCCGGAGTGGGGGCCACAGATACGCAGTATTTT. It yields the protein CASSPAGVGATDTQYF.

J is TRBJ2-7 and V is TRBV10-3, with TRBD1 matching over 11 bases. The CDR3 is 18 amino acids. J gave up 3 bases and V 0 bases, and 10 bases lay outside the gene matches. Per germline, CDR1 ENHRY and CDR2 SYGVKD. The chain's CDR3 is CAISESGQGERGSYEQYF. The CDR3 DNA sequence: TGTGCCATCAGTGAGTCGGGACAGGGGGAGCGGGGGAGCTACGAGCAGTACTTC.

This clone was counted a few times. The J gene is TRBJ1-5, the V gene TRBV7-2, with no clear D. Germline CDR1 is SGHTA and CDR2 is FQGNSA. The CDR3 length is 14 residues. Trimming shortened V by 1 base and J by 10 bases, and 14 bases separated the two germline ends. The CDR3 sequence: CASSLVAWADPQHF. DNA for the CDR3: TGTGCCAGCAGCTTAGTCGCTTGGGCAGACCCCCAGCATTTT.

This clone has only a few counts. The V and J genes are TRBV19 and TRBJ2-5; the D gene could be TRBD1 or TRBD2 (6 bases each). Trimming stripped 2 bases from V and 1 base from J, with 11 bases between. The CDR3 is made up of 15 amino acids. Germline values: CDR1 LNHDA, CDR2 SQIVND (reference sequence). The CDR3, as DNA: TGTGCCAGTAGTATACAAGGGGGGTTCCAAGAGACCCAGTACTTC. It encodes CASSIQGGFQETQYF.

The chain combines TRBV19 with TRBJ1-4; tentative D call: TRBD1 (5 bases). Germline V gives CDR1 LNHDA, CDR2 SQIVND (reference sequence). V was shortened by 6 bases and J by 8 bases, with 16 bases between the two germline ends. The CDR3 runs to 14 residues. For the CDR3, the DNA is TGTGCCAGTAGCCCCGATGAATGGGGGGAAAAACTGTTTTTT. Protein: CASSPDEWGEKLFF.

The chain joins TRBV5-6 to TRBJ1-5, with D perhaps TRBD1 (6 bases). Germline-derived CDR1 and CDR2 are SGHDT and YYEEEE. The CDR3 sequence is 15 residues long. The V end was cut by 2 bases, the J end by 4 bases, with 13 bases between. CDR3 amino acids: CASSLGWDKNQPQHF. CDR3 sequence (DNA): TGTGCCAGCAGCTTAGGGTGGGACAAGAATCAGCCCCAGCATTTT.

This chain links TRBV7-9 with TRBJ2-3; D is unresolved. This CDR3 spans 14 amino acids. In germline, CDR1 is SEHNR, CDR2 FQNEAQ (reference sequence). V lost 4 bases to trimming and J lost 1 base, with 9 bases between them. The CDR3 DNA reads TGTGCCAGCAGCTCATTCGAGGGCACAGATACGCAGTATTTT. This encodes CASSSFEGTDTQYF.

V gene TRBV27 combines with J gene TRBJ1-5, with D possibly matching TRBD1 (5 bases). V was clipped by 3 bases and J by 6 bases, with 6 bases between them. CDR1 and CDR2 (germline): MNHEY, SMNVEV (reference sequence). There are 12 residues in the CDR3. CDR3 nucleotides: TGTGCCAGCAGTTTGAGGGGTCAGCCCCAGCATTTT. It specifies CASSLRGQPQHF.

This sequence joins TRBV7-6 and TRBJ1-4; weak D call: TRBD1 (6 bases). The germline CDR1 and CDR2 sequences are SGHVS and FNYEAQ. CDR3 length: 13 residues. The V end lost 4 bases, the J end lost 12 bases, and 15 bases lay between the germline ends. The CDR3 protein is CASSSPGTKQLFF. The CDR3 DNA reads TGTGCCAGCAGCTCGCCGGGGACAAAGCAACTGTTTTTT.

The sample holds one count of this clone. The CDR3 DNA reads TGTGCCAGCAGTCGCGGGGGGGCTAATGAGCAGTTCTTC. Encoded protein: CASSRGGANEQFF. The gene calls are TRBV28 and TRBJ2-1; 9 bases align to TRBD2. Germline V lookup: CDR1 MDHEN, CDR2 SYDVKM. V lost 5 bases, J lost 7 bases, and 3 bases stayed unmatched. CDR3 length equals 13 residues. Variable domain in full (rest from reference TRBV28 and TRBJ2-1): DVKVTQSSRYLVKRTGEKVFLECVQDMDHENMFWYRQDPGLGLRLIYFSYDVKMKEKGDIPEGYSVSREKKERFSLILESASTNQTSMYLCASSRGGANEQFFGPGTRLTVL.

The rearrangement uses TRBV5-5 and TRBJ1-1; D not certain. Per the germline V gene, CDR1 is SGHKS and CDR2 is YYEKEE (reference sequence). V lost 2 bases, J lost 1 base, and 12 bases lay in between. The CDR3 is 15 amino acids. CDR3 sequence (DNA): TGTGCCAGCAGCTTCAATTCGGGAGGGAACACTGAAGCTTTCTTT. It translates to CASSFNSGGNTEAFF.

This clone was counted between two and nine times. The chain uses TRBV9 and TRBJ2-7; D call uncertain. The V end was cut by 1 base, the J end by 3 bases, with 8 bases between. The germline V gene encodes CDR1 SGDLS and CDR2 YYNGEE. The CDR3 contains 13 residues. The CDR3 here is CASSVSQDYEQYF. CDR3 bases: TGTGCCAGCAGCGTATCGCAGGACTACGAGCAGTACTTC. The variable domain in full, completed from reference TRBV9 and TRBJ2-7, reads DSGVTQTPKHLITATGQRVTLRCSPRSGDLSVYWYQQSLDQGLQFLIQYYNGEERAKGNILERFSAQQFPDLHSELNLSSLELGDSALYFCASSVSQDYEQYFGPGTRLTVT.

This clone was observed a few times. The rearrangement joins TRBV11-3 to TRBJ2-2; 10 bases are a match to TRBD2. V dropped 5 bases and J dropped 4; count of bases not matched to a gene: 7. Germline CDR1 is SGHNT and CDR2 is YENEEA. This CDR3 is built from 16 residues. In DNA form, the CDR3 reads TGTGCCAGCAGCCCCAGCGGGGGGGCCGGCACCGGGGAGCTGTTTTTT. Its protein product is CASSPSGGAGTGELFF.

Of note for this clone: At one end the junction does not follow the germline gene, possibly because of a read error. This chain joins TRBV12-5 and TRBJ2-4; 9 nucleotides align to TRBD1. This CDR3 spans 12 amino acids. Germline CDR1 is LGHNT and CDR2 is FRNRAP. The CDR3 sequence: CASAFGKGQGEF. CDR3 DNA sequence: TGTGCTAGTGCCTTCGGGAAGGGACAGGGTGAATTC.

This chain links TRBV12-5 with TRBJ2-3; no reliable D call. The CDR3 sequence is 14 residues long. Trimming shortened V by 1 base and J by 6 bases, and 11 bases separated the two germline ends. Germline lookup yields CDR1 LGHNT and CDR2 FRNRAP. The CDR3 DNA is TGTGCTAGTGGTTTGGGTCTTAAAGGGGATACGCAGTATTTT. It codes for CASGLGLKGDTQYF.

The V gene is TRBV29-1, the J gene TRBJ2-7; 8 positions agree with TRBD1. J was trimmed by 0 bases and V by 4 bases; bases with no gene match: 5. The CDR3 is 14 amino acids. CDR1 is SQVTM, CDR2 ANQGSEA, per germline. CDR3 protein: CSVVGDRSSYEQYV. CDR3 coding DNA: TGCAGCGTTGTAGGGGACAGGAGCTCCTACGAGCAGTACGTC.